This T cell receptor (beta chain) was recorded in a study of beta chain features in type 1 diabetes. Findings and caveats of the study: Moderately but significantly shorter TCRB CDR3s were found in Type 1 diabetes patients in all four CD4+ subsets.

The CDR3 sequence is 16 residues long. From germline, CDR1 is SGDLS and CDR2 YYNGEE. V was clipped by 1 base and J by 3 bases, with 13 bases between them. In regard to this clone: Antigen: not known.

What was sequenced were expressed TCRB transcripts, since all of the isolated RNA had been reverse transcribed. Repertoires were generated with immunoSEQ multiplex PCR, while TCRdb's copy carries only in-frame clones and drops some. This sample has about 650,000 clones, with around 11% found just once. The sequence was collected from a young man with type 1 diabetes. Material: naive CD4+ T cells from blood. J is TRBJ2-2 and V is TRBV9; D not resolved. In DNA, the CDR3 is TGTGCCAGCAGCGTAATCAGCTCCTGGGACACCGGGGAGCTGTTTTTT. Translating gives CASSVISSWDTGELFF.